This T cell receptor (beta chain) was identified during a study of high-grade serous ovarian cancer treatment subgroups. Germline V gene sequence: CDR1 MGHRA, CDR2 YSYEKL. The V end lost 4 bases, the J end lost 0 bases, and 11 bases lay between the germline ends. The CDR3 is 15 amino acids. Tumor tissue was taken before any definitive surgery or chemotherapy was given. The data were produced by immunoSEQ multiplex PCR, yet TCRdb's version contains in-frame clones alone and is incomplete. This table holds about 5,700 clones, about 60% found once. V and J are TRBV4-1 and TRBJ2-3; no clear D gene. The clonotype originates from a human donor with high-grade serous ovarian cancer. The material sequenced was tumor tissue. CDR3 in amino acids: CASSLWGSSTDTQYF. The CDR3 nucleotides are TGCGCCAGCAGCCTGTGGGGATCTAGCACAGATACGCAGTATTTT.